This T cell receptor beta chain derives from a study of post-analysis software for immune sequencing data. Study-wide context: As for disease course, relapsing-remitting, secondary progressive and progressive-relapsing multiple sclerosis were all included.

This clonotype appeared a few times. The antigen is unknown. This may arise from a read error, as a much more abundant clone is one base away. Germline CDR1 and CDR2: SGHDT and YYEEEE. CDR3 length equals 14 residues. Trimming left V 3 bases short and J 7 bases short, with 11 bases between. Study-wide results and limits: F measure showed strong co-clustering of same-batch samples. A handful of TRBV segments, including TRBV5-6, TRBV5-1 and TRBV20-1, were more frequent in patients than controls. In multiple sclerosis, normalized Chao1 diversity was significantly below that of controls.

Unique-molecular-identifier-tagged TCR beta cDNA libraries were used. The authors obtained roughly 500,000 cDNA molecules from roughly 1 to 10 million T cells. Via MiXCR, TCRdb re-called the PCR reads, giving one row per CDR3 protein. The sample yields 150,000 to 200,000 distinct CDR3 sequences, around 28% seen once. The sequence was collected from a girl aged 5-17 years with multiple sclerosis. The gene calls are TRBV5-6 and TRBJ1-6; D is perhaps TRBD1 (5 bases). Sequenced sample: blood. CDR3 DNA sequence: TGTGCCAGCAGCTGCTCAGGGAGCAATTCACCCCTCCACTTT. Translation gives CASSCSGSNSPLHF.